A single sample gave rise to the 19 T cell receptor beta chains below, sequenced in a study of shared clonotypes between healthy human individuals. CD45RO negativity and positive selection for CCR7 defined naive CD8 cells, a population that excluded terminally differentiated effector memory CD45RA+ cells. Clones were read by immunoSEQ multiplex PCR, and TCRdb kept only the in-frame ones, dropping some. The table has fewer than 1 million clones, 90% to 98% seen once. Sequenced: naive CD8+ T cells sorted from blood. The receptors originated from a man aged 25-40 years in good health.

The gene calls are TRBV29-1 and TRBJ1-2, with 11 bases aligning to TRBD1. Trimming took 7 bases from V and 3 from J; bases not matched to a gene: 7. Germline V lookup: CDR1 SQVTM, CDR2 ANQGSEA. This CDR3 has 14 residues. The chain's CDR3 is CSAGRTGGDYGYTF. CDR3 DNA: TGCAGCGCCGGAAGGACAGGGGGCGACTATGGCTACACCTTC.

This clone has only a few counts. J is TRBJ2-7 and V is TRBV29-1; D might be TRBD2 (5 bases). The V end was cut by 2 bases, the J end by 2 bases, with 16 bases between. Germline V gives CDR1 SQVTM, CDR2 ANQGSEA. The CDR3 runs to 15 residues. The CDR3 DNA is TGCAGCGTTGAAATATCGGGAAGTGAAGCCTACGAGCAGTACTTC. Amino acid sequence: CSVEISGSEAYEQYF.

The chain has TRBV7-2 and TRBJ1-1; no firm D call. Germline-derived CDR1 and CDR2 are SGHTA and FQGNSA. This CDR3 is 13 amino acids long. The V and J ends lost 4 bases and 2 bases respectively, with 8 bases between them. CDR3 DNA sequence: TGTGCCAGCAGCTCAGGCTTCAACACTGAAGCTTTCTTT. This gives the protein CASSSGFNTEAFF.

The CDR3 DNA sequence: TGTGCCAGCAACCCCAACCCATCTCGGGGCTACACCTTC. Translation gives CASNPNPSRGYTF. The chain couples TRBV5-5 to TRBJ1-2; the D is unclear. The CDR3 spans 13 residues. CDR1 and CDR2 from the germline V gene are SGHKS and YYEKEE (reference sequence). V lost 6 bases to trimming and J lost 8 bases, with 17 bases between them. Drawing the rest from reference TRBV5-5 and TRBJ1-2, the complete variable domain is DAGVTQSPTHLIKTRGQQVTLRCSPISGHKSVSWYQQVLGQGPQFIFQYYEKEERGRGNFPDRFSARQFPNYSSELNVNALLLGDSALYLCASNPNPSRGYTFGSGTRLTVV.

This chain links TRBV11-2 with TRBJ2-1, with D maybe TRBD2 (5 bases). The germline V gene has CDR1 SGHAT and CDR2 FQNNGV. Deletions cut 9 bases from V and 5 bases from J, with 14 bases between. The CDR3 has 13 amino acids. The CDR3 DNA reads as TGTGCCAGTTCCGGAGGTTATGACAATGAGCAGTTCTTC. Translation: CASSGGYDNEQFF.

J is TRBJ2-7 and V is TRBV28; 8 positions agree with TRBD1. The CDR3 covers 16 residues. The germline gives CDR1 MDHEN, CDR2 SYDVKM. V was pared by 2 bases and J by 8 bases, with 14 bases of the junction left unmatched. CDR3 in amino acids: CASSLTGTGELWQQYF. As DNA, the CDR3 is TGTGCCAGCAGTTTAACCGGGACAGGAGAGCTTTGGCAGCAGTACTTC.

The gene calls are TRBV4-1 and TRBJ2-1; 8 nucleotides align to TRBD2. V trimming: 4 bases; J trimming: 3 bases; junction bases outside the gene matches: 11. The CDR3 runs to 17 residues. Germline assignment: CDR1 MGHRA and CDR2 YSYEKL. The CDR3 DNA reads as TGCGCCAGCAGCCTCGTACCAAGCGGGAGTGGCTACAATGAGCAGTTCTTC. Residues: CASSLVPSGSGYNEQFF.

The chain recombines TRBV14 with TRBJ2-7; D call uncertain. V was shortened by 6 bases and J by 2 bases, with 11 bases between the two germline ends. Germline-derived CDR1 and CDR2 are SGHDN and FVKESK. This CDR3 has 13 residues. This chain's CDR3 is CASSRSNTYEQYF. The CDR3 coding sequence is TGTGCCAGCAGTCGGTCTAACACCTACGAGCAGTACTTC.

The chain joins TRBV10-2 to TRBJ2-7; D is unclear. Germline values: CDR1 WSHSY, CDR2 SAAADI. V shed 6 bases and J shed 5 bases, with 2 bases lying between them. This CDR3 contains 9 residues. Here the CDR3 reads CASRNEQYF. The DNA for the CDR3 is TGCGCCAGCAGGAACGAGCAGTACTTC.

V gene TRBV27 combines with J gene TRBJ2-3; 8 positions agree with TRBD2. J gave up 1 base and V 6 bases, and 6 bases lay outside the gene matches. Germline CDR1 and CDR2: MNHEY and SMNVEV (reference sequence). The CDR3 spans 15 residues. The CDR3 region has the DNA TGTGCCAGCAGCCGTCTGACTAGCGGCACAGATACGCAGTATTTT. This codes for CASSRLTSGTDTQYF.

J is TRBJ1-1 and V is TRBV19; TRBD1 might be the D (6 bases). V was cut by 6 bases and J by 4 bases, with 15 bases left in between. CDR3 size: 14 residues. CDR1 LNHDA and CDR2 SQIVND come from the germline V gene (reference sequence). CDR3 protein: CASRQQGDGTEAFF. The CDR3 DNA reads as TGTGCCAGTAGGCAACAGGGCGACGGCACTGAAGCTTTCTTT. The variable domain in full, completed from reference TRBV19 and TRBJ1-1, reads DGGITQSPKYLFRKEGQNVTLSCEQNLNHDAMYWYRQDPGQGLRLIYYSQIVNDFQKGDIAEGYSVSREKKESFPLTVTSAQKNPTAFYLCASRQQGDGTEAFFGQGTRLTVV.

This chain joins TRBV5-1 and TRBJ2-7, with 10 bases aligning to TRBD1. Losses at the gene ends were 4 bases for V and 2 bases for J; bases not matched to a gene: 6. Germline assignment: CDR1 SGHRS and CDR2 YFSETQ. The CDR3 consists of 15 residues. CDR3 in amino acids: CASSTVDRGAYEQYF. The CDR3 DNA sequence: TGCGCCAGCAGCACCGTGGACAGGGGGGCCTACGAGCAGTACTTC.

The chain uses TRBV9 and TRBJ2-6; maybe TRBD2 (5 bases). CDR1 and CDR2 from the germline V gene are SGDLS and YYNGEE. The CDR3 covers 17 residues. Trimming stripped 5 bases from V and 1 base from J, with 16 bases between. CDR3: CASRGRGRGSGANVLTF. In DNA, the CDR3 is TGTGCCAGCAGGGGGAGAGGGAGAGGGTCTGGGGCCAACGTCCTGACTTTC.

For this clone: This same CDR3 is encoded by further DNA sequences in the sample. The chain links TRBV27 to TRBJ2-1; TRBD1 agrees at 9 bases. With V trimmed by 2 bases and J by 4 bases, 0 bases remained unmatched. There are 14 residues in the CDR3. Germline V gene lookup returns CDR1 MNHEY and CDR2 SMNVEV (reference sequence). The CDR3 coding sequence is TGTGCCAGCAGTTTAGGGACAGGGTACAATGAGCAGTTCTTC. Amino acids: CASSLGTGYNEQFF.

CDR3 sequence reads: CASSEGGQYLKTQYF. CDR3 nucleotide sequence: TGTGCCAGCAGTGAAGGAGGACAGTATTTGAAGACCCAGTACTTC. This chain joins TRBV6-1 and TRBJ2-5; D is perhaps TRBD1 (6 bases). The CDR3 covers 15 residues. Trimming cost V 1 base and J 6 bases, with 15 bases left between them. Germline V CDR1 and CDR2: MNHNS, SASEGT.

This CDR3 reads CASHGRVKITDTQYF. DNA of the CDR3: TGTGCCAGCCACGGGCGGGTGAAAATCACAGATACGCAGTATTTT. The V gene is TRBV7-9, the J gene TRBJ2-3; possibly TRBD2 for D (5 bases). Germline lookup yields CDR1 SEHNR and CDR2 FQNEAQ (reference sequence). The CDR3 consists of 15 residues. V lost 8 bases, J lost 2 bases, and 17 bases lay in between.

The V gene is TRBV27, the J gene TRBJ2-2, with 8 bases aligning to TRBD1. The V gene end was trimmed by 4 bases and the J gene end by 4 bases; junction bases not matched to a gene: 20. The CDR3 covers 20 residues. Germline CDR1 and CDR2: MNHEY and SMNVEV (reference sequence). The CDR3 region has the DNA TGTGCCAGCAGTTCTCCTACCGGGACAGGTCCGTCGTGGGTCACCGGGGAGCTGTTTTTT. Encoded protein: CASSSPTGTGPSWVTGELFF.

The rearrangement joins TRBV19 to TRBJ2-7; no firm D call. Germline-derived CDR1 and CDR2 are LNHDA and SQIVND (reference sequence). CDR3 length: 14 amino acids. The germline V and J ends were trimmed by 1 base and 2 bases, with 9 bases remaining between them. The CDR3 here is CASSIATNAYEQYF. The CDR3 region has the DNA TGTGCCAGTAGTATAGCTACAAATGCCTACGAGCAGTACTTC.

The chain links TRBV27 to TRBJ2-7; the D call may be TRBD1 or TRBD2 (5 bases each). V was shortened by 8 bases and J by 2 bases, with 13 bases between the two germline ends. Per germline, CDR1 MNHEY and CDR2 SMNVEV (reference sequence). The CDR3 covers 13 residues. The CDR3 DNA follows: TGTGCCAGCGGGCCTTTGGGGGCCTACGAGCAGTACTTC. This encodes CASGPLGAYEQYF.